One and the same sample provided the 25 T cell receptor beta chains below, sequenced in a study of cytomegalovirus exposure and HLA in healthy donors. Primers included in the PCR were 60 Vbeta and 13 Jbeta primers. Using immunoSEQ multiplex PCR, the repertoire was profiled, and TCRdb retains in-frame clones only, with some absent. The sample carries over 150,000 clones, approximately 71% recorded once. The sample was PBMCs. The source of these receptors is a woman aged 18-35 years in good health and CMV-seropositive.

This sequence joins TRBV7-6 and TRBJ2-7, with TRBD2 matching over 10 bases. Germline V gene sequence: CDR1 SGHVS, CDR2 FNYEAQ. The CDR3 covers 18 residues. Trimming took 2 bases from V and 2 from J; bases not matched to a gene: 12. The CDR3 sequence is CASSLLPPSGGVTYEQYF. The CDR3 DNA follows: TGTGCCAGCAGCTTATTGCCCCCGAGCGGGGGGGTCACCTACGAGCAGTACTTC.

V is TRBV4-2 and J is TRBJ2-7, with 8 bases aligning to TRBD1. V lost 1 base and J lost 5; bases outside the gene matches: 4. This CDR3 region has 14 residues. Germline V gene data show CDR1 as LGHNA and CDR2 as YNFKEQ. The CDR3 spells CASSQGQGFNEQYF. The CDR3 DNA follows: TGTGCCAGCAGCCAAGGACAGGGGTTCAACGAGCAGTACTTC.

This CDR3 is CSAGHENTEAFF. The CDR3 DNA reads TGCAGCGCGGGACACGAGAACACTGAAGCTTTCTTT. The rearrangement uses TRBV29-1 and TRBJ1-1; the D gene is possibly TRBD1 (6 bases). CDR1 is SQVTM and CDR2 is ANQGSEA in the germline V gene. CDR3 size: 12 residues. The V and J ends lost 7 bases and 1 base respectively, with 10 bases between them. The whole variable domain, remainder taken from reference TRBV29-1 and TRBJ1-1, is SAVISQKPSRDICQRGTSLTIQCQVDSQVTMMFWYRQQPGQSLTLIATANQGSEATYESGFVIDKFPISRPNLTFSTLTVSNMSPEDSSIYLCSAGHENTEAFFGQGTRLTVV.

This clone appeared a few times. This sequence joins TRBV7-9 and TRBJ2-2, with a weak D call TRBD1 (6 bases). This CDR3 comprises 17 residues. Trimming removed 5 bases from V and 4 bases from J, with 20 bases in between. Per the germline V gene, CDR1 is SEHNR and CDR2 is FQNEAQ (reference sequence). The CDR3, as DNA: TGTGCCAGCAGCCCTATAAGGACAGAATCGGGCACCGGGGAGCTGTTTTTT. This translates into CASSPIRTESGTGELFF.

The chain employs TRBV5-8 and TRBJ2-2; 8 bases are shared with TRBD2. The length of the CDR3 is 15 residues. V trimming: 4 bases; J trimming: 4 bases; junction bases outside the gene matches: 6. Germline V gene sequence: CDR1 SGHTS, CDR2 YDEGEE. The CDR3 region is CASSRAGVGTGELFF. Written as DNA, the CDR3 is TGTGCCAGCAGCCGAGCGGGAGTGGGCACCGGGGAGCTGTTTTTT.

The gene calls are TRBV14 and TRBJ2-7; D remains unclear. There are 13 residues in the CDR3. The V gene lost 1 base and the J gene lost 2 bases, with 6 bases spanning the gap. CDR1 SGHDN and CDR2 FVKESK come from the germline V gene. CDR3 protein: CASSQAGPYEQYF. CDR3 nucleotides: TGTGCCAGCAGCCAAGCAGGTCCCTACGAGCAGTACTTC.

This chain joins TRBV7-2 and TRBJ1-6; D remains ambiguous. Germline V gene sequence: CDR1 SGHTA, CDR2 FQGNSA. CDR3 size: 16 residues. V dropped 2 bases and J dropped 4 bases, with 12 bases sitting between them. The CDR3 nucleotides read TGTGCCAGCAGCTTACTCGGGGTGGGTTATAATTCACCCCTCCACTTT. This sequence encodes CASSLLGVGYNSPLHF.

This rearrangement joins TRBV7-9 to TRBJ2-1, with TRBD2 identical over 7 bases. This CDR3 comprises 16 residues. V lost 5 bases to trimming and J lost 7 bases; unmatched junction nucleotides: 14. Germline V gene data show CDR1 as SEHNR and CDR2 as FQNEAQ (reference sequence). CDR3 amino acids: CASSPTGGEMKNEQFF. The CDR3, as DNA: TGTGCCAGCAGCCCGACGGGGGGTGAGATGAAGAATGAGCAGTTCTTC.

This chain links TRBV30 with TRBJ2-1, with 12 bases aligning to TRBD2. The CDR3 sequence is 15 residues long. V trimming: 4 bases; J trimming: 5 bases; junction bases outside the gene matches: 6. The germline CDR1 and CDR2 sequences are GTSNPN and SVGIG (reference sequence). CDR3 nucleotides: TGTGCCTGGACTAGCGGGGGGGCGGGTAACAATGAGCAGTTCTTC. Protein: CAWTSGGAGNNEQFF.

J is TRBJ1-4 and V is TRBV2; the match to TRBD1 covers 9 bases. CDR1 is SNHLY, CDR2 FYNNEI, per germline. J was trimmed by 5 bases and V by 6 bases; bases with no gene match: 7. This CDR3 spans 15 amino acids. DNA of the CDR3: TGTGCCAGCAGAAATACAGGGGGCACCAATGAAAAACTGTTTTTT. It codes for CASRNTGGTNEKLFF. Full variable domain (remainder filled in from reference TRBV2 and TRBJ1-4): EPEVTQTPSHQVTQMGQEVILRCVPISNHLYFYWYRQILGQKVEFLVSFYNNEISEKSEIFDDQFSVERPDGSNFTLKIRSTKLEDSAMYFCASRNTGGTNEKLFFGSGTQLSVL.

The chain combines TRBV4-2 with TRBJ2-5; tentative D call: TRBD1 (6 bases). CDR1 and CDR2 (germline): LGHNA, YNFKEQ. The CDR3 extends over 15 amino acids. V shed 3 bases and J shed 4 bases, with 15 bases lying between them. The CDR3 DNA reads as TGTGCCAGCAGCCAGACACAGGGTTTAGGAGAGACCCAGTACTTC. Protein sequence: CASSQTQGLGETQYF.

The chain recombines TRBV5-6 with TRBJ2-7; D is possibly TRBD2 (6 bases). The CDR3 has 14 amino acids. V lost 2 bases to trimming and J lost 9 bases, with 18 bases between them. In germline, CDR1 is SGHDT, CDR2 YYEEEE. DNA of the CDR3: TGTGCCAGCAGCTTAGCTAGCGCCCCGTCGACGCAGTACTTC. It codes for CASSLASAPSTQYF.

The CDR3 coding sequence is TGTGCCAGCAGTGAAGGGACCCCGCGGGTTGGGGAGCAGTTCTTC. It specifies CASSEGTPRVGEQFF. The V call is TRBV2, the J call TRBJ2-1; tentative D call: TRBD2 (5 bases). Germline CDR1 and CDR2: SNHLY and FYNNEI. This CDR3 has 15 residues. Trimming pared 1 base from V and 10 bases from J, leaving 17 bases between.

V gene TRBV4-2 combines with J gene TRBJ2-1, with D perhaps TRBD2 (6 bases). The ends were cut back, 0 bases at V and 2 bases at J, with 14 bases in the middle. The CDR3 spans 17 residues. Germline V gives CDR1 LGHNA, CDR2 YNFKEQ. Written as DNA, the CDR3 is TGTGCCAGCAGCCAAGAGGGGGGAACCTCGACCTACAATGAGCAGTTCTTC. Protein: CASSQEGGTSTYNEQFF.

This chain uses TRBV15 with TRBJ2-5, with a weak D call TRBD2 (5 bases). CDR3 length: 14 residues. Germline-derived CDR1 and CDR2 are LNHNV and YYDKDF (reference sequence). The germline V and J ends were trimmed by 3 bases and 2 bases, with 10 bases remaining between them. The CDR3 nucleotides read TGTGCCACCAGCAGGGAGGACCCTCAAGAGACCCAGTACTTC. It yields the protein CATSREDPQETQYF.

This clone was counted once. CDR3 DNA sequence: TGTGCCAGCACCCCCTTGGAGCGCAATGAGCAGTTCTTC. It encodes CASTPLERNEQFF. The chain joins TRBV27 to TRBJ2-1, with D unresolved. Germline CDR1 reads MNHEY; CDR2 reads SMNVEV (reference sequence). The V end was cut by 7 bases, the J end by 6 bases, with 13 bases between. The CDR3 runs 13 residues.

The V and J genes are TRBV11-2 and TRBJ2-7; D may be TRBD2 (6 bases). Trimming removed 0 bases from V and 6 bases from J, with 15 bases in between. From germline, CDR1 is SGHAT and CDR2 FQNNGV. There are 15 residues in the CDR3. Here the CDR3 reads CASSLDWYRETEQYF. In DNA form, the CDR3 reads TGTGCCAGCAGCTTAGATTGGTACCGGGAGACCGAGCAGTACTTC.

This clone was detected once. CDR3 loop: CASSLPRGNSRPNEQFF. The CDR3 DNA reads TGTGCCAGCAGCTTGCCCAGGGGGAACTCAAGGCCCAATGAGCAGTTCTTC. The chain links TRBV5-6 to TRBJ2-1; 7 positions match TRBD1. This CDR3 is 17 amino acids long. Germline V gene lookup returns CDR1 SGHDT and CDR2 YYEEEE. Unmatched junction bases numbered 13, after V lost 1 base and J lost 6 bases.

This clone was detected a few times. V gene TRBV19 combines with J gene TRBJ2-3; unclear D gene. The V gene's germline CDR1 is LNHDA and CDR2 SQIVND (reference sequence). CDR3 length equals 11 residues. V was pared by 4 bases and J by 6 bases, with 5 bases between. The CDR3 DNA reads TGTGCCAGTAGTAAACTTGATACGCAGTATTTT. Its translation: CASSKLDTQYF.

Written as DNA, the CDR3 is TGCGCCAGCAGCCCTGGGGAGGGAGGGCCGGGTGAGCAGTACTTC. Translation: CASSPGEGGPGEQYF. The J gene is TRBJ2-5, the V gene TRBV5-1, with 7 nucleotides matching TRBD2. J was trimmed by 11 bases and V by 4 bases; bases with no gene match: 17. Per germline, CDR1 SGHRS and CDR2 YFSETQ. The CDR3 runs 15 residues.

The V and J genes are TRBV10-1 and TRBJ2-3; a possible D gene is TRBD2 (5 bases). Germline V lookup: CDR1 WNHNN, CDR2 SYGVQD (reference sequence). V lost 0 bases, J lost 2 bases, and 21 bases lay in between. The CDR3 consists of 19 residues. The chain's CDR3 is CASSESDWGVSDVTDTQYF. In DNA form, the CDR3 reads TGCGCCAGCAGTGAGTCCGATTGGGGAGTCTCCGATGTCACAGATACGCAGTATTTT.

This clone showed up just a few times. The CDR3 nucleotides read TGTGCCAGCAGCTTATCTGGGGGGGCAGGGCTGATGAACACTGAAGCTTTCTTT. Protein: CASSLSGGAGLMNTEAFF. The V and J genes are TRBV7-3 and TRBJ1-1, with a tentative D call TRBD1 (6 bases). Germline CDR1 reads SGHTA; CDR2 reads FQGTGA. V dropped 2 bases and J dropped 0 bases, with 19 bases sitting between them. The CDR3 sequence is 18 residues long.

This clone has only one observation. The chain joins TRBV19 to TRBJ1-2; D remains unclear. The V end was cut by 10 bases, the J end by 3 bases, with 21 bases between. The CDR3 loop spans 15 amino acids. Germline values: CDR1 LNHDA, CDR2 SQIVND (reference sequence). Here the CDR3 reads CATRLRETGDYGYTF. The DNA of the CDR3 is TGTGCCACCCGGCTCCGGGAAACGGGCGACTATGGCTACACCTTC.

The chain is built from TRBV12-2 and TRBJ2-7; TRBD2 reflects the table's D call only, with no check against the DNA. TRBV12-2 is flagged as a pseudogene. This CDR3 spans 15 amino acids. The CDR3 protein is CASRLAPGGPYEQYF. CDR3 sequence (DNA): TGTGCAAGTCGCTTAGCGCCGGGGGGGCCCTACGAGCAGTACTTC.

V gene TRBV7-9 combines with J gene TRBJ2-2; D is unresolved. The CDR3 loop spans 14 amino acids. CDR1 is SEHNR and CDR2 is FQNEAQ in the germline V gene (reference sequence). V was pared by 3 bases and J by 5 bases, with 10 bases between. The CDR3 protein is CASSFTAGTGELFF. Written as DNA, the CDR3 is TGTGCCAGCAGCTTCACGGCCGGGACCGGGGAGCTGTTTTTT. The full variable domain, with the rest looked up from reference TRBV7-9 and TRBJ2-2, is DTGVSQNPRHKITKRGQNVTFRCDPISEHNRLYWYRQTLGQGPEFLTYFQNEAQLEKSRLLSDRFSAERPKGSFSTLEIQRTEQGDSAMYLCASSFTAGTGELFFGEGSRLTVL.